The 27 T cell receptor beta chains below come from one sample, sequenced in a study of radiotherapy plus CTLA-4 blockade in lung cancer (dated by TCRdb to 2017 to 2018). The library came from the immunoSEQ multiplex PCR assay. Imported from immuneACCESS, the table was reduced by TCRdb to in-frame sequences with V and J called. These copies leave out some clones; in studies compared against another copy, an unresolved V gene accounts for under half, and the cause of the remainder is not known. The sample includes 30,000 to 45,000 clones, with over 70% observed a single time. Jointly, the top ten make up about 8.1% of the sample. The sample in question was peripheral blood, obtained from a patient treated with radiotherapy plus ipilimumab. The receptors were gathered from a human donor with non-small cell lung cancer who had stable disease on radiotherapy plus ipilimumab.

V and J are TRBV9 and TRBJ1-2; D is uncertain. Per germline, CDR1 SGDLS and CDR2 YYNGEE. The CDR3 is 14 residues long. Trimming pared 4 bases from V and 4 bases from J, leaving 14 bases between. This chain's CDR3 is CASSPWENLYGYTF. The CDR3 DNA is TGTGCCAGCAGCCCATGGGAAAACCTCTATGGCTACACCTTC.

This sequence joins TRBV14 and TRBJ1-1; no definite D call. Germline CDR1 reads SGHDN; CDR2 reads FVKESK. V lost 1 base and J lost 1, with 7 bases in between. This CDR3 is 14 amino acids long. Here the CDR3 DNA reads TGTGCCAGCAGCCAAGGATGGGCGAACACTGAAGCTTTCTTT. Translation: CASSQGWANTEAFF.

V and J are TRBV18 and TRBJ2-6, with D possibly matching TRBD1 (5 bases). V was pared by 6 bases and J by 2 bases, with 8 bases between. Germline V gene data show CDR1 as KGHSH and CDR2 as LQKENI. CDR3 size: 14 residues. CDR3 sequence (DNA): TGTGCCAGCTCGCCAGGGACTGGGGCCAACGTCCTGACTTTC. This codes for CASSPGTGANVLTF.

This clone was found a few times. The chain links TRBV10-3 to TRBJ1-6; 9 bases map to TRBD1. Germline V CDR1 and CDR2: ENHRY, SYGVKD. V lost 10 bases and J lost 7; bases outside the gene matches: 11. The CDR3 has 15 residues. CDR3 in amino acids: CATKQTGTGNSPLHF. As DNA, the CDR3 is TGTGCCACCAAGCAAACCGGGACAGGGAATTCACCCCTCCACTTT.

The rearrangement joins TRBV9 to TRBJ2-7; 10 nucleotides agree with TRBD1. Germline CDR1 and CDR2: SGDLS and YYNGEE. The CDR3 length is 15 residues. V was pared by 4 bases and J by 5 bases, with 9 bases of the junction left unmatched. The CDR3 protein is CASSSSRDRGHEQYF. CDR3 nucleotide sequence: TGTGCCAGCAGCTCCAGTAGAGACAGGGGGCACGAGCAGTACTTC. Combining the CDR3 with reference TRBV9 and TRBJ2-7 gives the whole variable domain DSGVTQTPKHLITATGQRVTLRCSPRSGDLSVYWYQQSLDQGLQFLIQYYNGEERAKGNILERFSAQQFPDLHSELNLSSLELGDSALYFCASSSSRDRGHEQYFGPGTRLTVT.

The chain employs TRBV19 and TRBJ1-6, with 8 positions matching TRBD1. Germline V CDR1 and CDR2: LNHDA, SQIVND (reference sequence). The CDR3 has 15 residues. V gave up 0 bases and J gave up 15 bases; unmatched junction bases: 10. CDR3 sequence reads: CASSIEGRGRGVLHF. CDR3 in DNA: TGTGCCAGTAGTATAGAAGGCAGGGGGCGAGGGGTCCTCCACTTT. Full variable domain (rest looked up from reference TRBV19 and TRBJ1-6): DGGITQSPKYLFRKEGQNVTLSCEQNLNHDAMYWYRQDPGQGLRLIYYSQIVNDFQKGDIAEGYSVSREKKESFPLTVTSAQKNPTAFYLCASSIEGRGRGVLHFGNGTRLTVT.

This chain uses TRBV5-6 with TRBJ2-2; 9 nucleotides align to TRBD1. Per germline, CDR1 SGHDT and CDR2 YYEEEE. The CDR3 has 15 residues. V dropped 4 bases and J dropped 7; count of bases not matched to a gene: 8. The CDR3 is CASSLGQGISGELFF. The CDR3 DNA reads as TGTGCCAGCAGCCTGGGACAGGGAATAAGCGGGGAGCTGTTTTTT. The variable domain in full, completed from reference TRBV5-6 and TRBJ2-2, reads DAGVTQSPTHLIKTRGQQVTLRCSPKSGHDTVSWYQQALGQGPQFIFQYYEEEERQRGNFPDRFSGHQFPNYSSELNVNALLLGDSALYLCASSLGQGISGELFFGEGSRLTVL.

The V call is TRBV5-1, the J call TRBJ2-3; possibly TRBD2 for D (5 bases). Germline lookup yields CDR1 SGHRS and CDR2 YFSETQ. CDR3 length equals 13 residues. Between the trimmed V and J ends, which lost 5 bases and 2 bases, there was a span of 9 bases. The CDR3 reads CASRPRDTDTQYF. In nucleotides, the CDR3 is TGCGCCAGCAGACCCCGGGACACAGATACGCAGTATTTT.

The chain carries TRBV4-1 and TRBJ1-4; D unclear. CDR3 size: 17 residues. The V and J ends lost 3 bases and 7 bases respectively, with 21 bases between them. The germline CDR1 and CDR2 sequences are MGHRA and YSYEKL. CDR3 nucleotide sequence: TGCGCCAGCAGCCATCCAGTTGGGGTCGGTTCCGGTGAAAAACTGTTTTTT. It codes for CASSHPVGVGSGEKLFF.

The chain has TRBV5-5 and TRBJ1-2; TRBD1 matches at 11 bases. J lost 0 bases, V lost 0 bases, and 10 bases had no gene match. Germline CDR1 is SGHKS and CDR2 is YYEKEE (reference sequence). CDR3 length: 19 residues. The CDR3, as DNA: TGTGCCAGCAGCTTGGAGCCTAGGACAGGGGGCACATCTAACTATGGCTACACCTTC. Protein sequence: CASSLEPRTGGTSNYGYTF.

The chain links TRBV28 to TRBJ2-5; TRBD1 matches 7 bases. The CDR3 sequence is 14 residues long. The V gene end was trimmed by 3 bases and the J gene end by 5 bases; junction bases not matched to a gene: 6. Germline values: CDR1 MDHEN, CDR2 SYDVKM. CDR3 coding DNA: TGTGCCAGCAGTTTCCGGACAGGTCGGGAGACCCAGTACTTC. Amino acid sequence: CASSFRTGRETQYF.

The rearrangement uses TRBV11-2 and TRBJ1-2, with D unclear. Trimming took 1 base from V and 4 from J, leaving 13 bases between them. This CDR3 spans 15 amino acids. Germline CDR1 is SGHAT and CDR2 is FQNNGV. Written as DNA, the CDR3 is TGTGCCAGCAGCTTAGGGCCGGGTGGGAGCTATGGCTACACCTTC. Translation: CASSLGPGGSYGYTF.

This clone was observed a few times. The chain is built from TRBV6-1 and TRBJ1-3, with TRBD1 matching 7 bases. Looked up from germline, CDR1 is MNHNS and CDR2 is SASEGT. Trimming cost V 0 bases and J 3 bases; bases outside gene matches: 5. This CDR3 spans 16 amino acids. The CDR3 spells CASSEAGGVGGNTIYF. The CDR3 DNA follows: TGTGCCAGCAGTGAAGCAGGGGGCGTGGGTGGAAACACCATATATTTT.

The chain links TRBV11-3 to TRBJ2-2, with D possibly TRBD1 on 6 matching bases. This CDR3 is built from 14 residues. Trimming removed 5 bases at V and 5 bases at J, with 12 bases between. CDR1 and CDR2 from the germline V gene are SGHNT and YENEEA. CDR3 sequence reads: CASSPGTSTGELFF. CDR3 DNA: TGTGCCAGCAGCCCCGGGACAAGTACCGGGGAGCTGTTTTTT.

The CDR3 DNA reads as TGTGCCAGCAGTCCAGGGGCAGGAGGGAATCAGCCCCAGCATTTT. This codes for CASSPGAGGNQPQHF. This chain joins TRBV5-6 and TRBJ1-5; maybe TRBD1 (6 bases). This CDR3 has 15 residues. Germline V gives CDR1 SGHDT, CDR2 YYEEEE. V was clipped by 5 bases and J by 4 bases, with 16 bases between them.

The chain recombines TRBV12-5 with TRBJ1-6; maybe TRBD1 (6 bases). V lost 9 bases and J 7 bases, leaving 19 bases between the germline ends. Germline lookup yields CDR1 LGHNT and CDR2 FRNRAP. The CDR3 consists of 15 residues. CDR3 protein: CASRRGGGNNSPLHF. The CDR3 region has the DNA TGTGCTAGCCGTCGTGGCGGGGGCAACAATTCACCCCTCCACTTT.

J is TRBJ1-5 and V is TRBV27; a possible D gene is TRBD1 (6 bases). Germline CDR1 and CDR2: MNHEY and SMNVEV (reference sequence). V lost 5 bases and J lost 6, with 14 bases in between. CDR3 length equals 14 residues. The CDR3 coding sequence is TGTGCCAGCAGTGCGGGGGGCGGGAGTCAGCCCCAGCATTTT. Translating it yields CASSAGGGSQPQHF.

The rearrangement joins TRBV11-2 to TRBJ1-5; 8 bases match TRBD1. CDR3 size: 15 residues. Germline CDR1 reads SGHAT; CDR2 reads FQNNGV. V was clipped by 4 bases and J by 2 bases; unmatched bases: 4. The CDR3 loop is CASSSTGVGNQPQHF. DNA for the CDR3: TGTGCCAGCAGCTCGACAGGGGTCGGCAATCAGCCCCAGCATTTT.

CDR3 amino acids: CASSPGDTGHGYTF. CDR3 DNA: TGTGCCAGCAGCCCCGGGGATACGGGCCATGGCTACACCTTC. This rearrangement joins TRBV7-9 to TRBJ1-2; D is uncertain. The CDR3 is made up of 14 amino acids. Germline loops: CDR1 SEHNR, CDR2 FQNEAQ (reference sequence). V was clipped by 5 bases and J by 6 bases, with 16 bases between them.

This clone occurred once. The genes are TRBV27 and TRBJ1-1; D remains unclear. V was trimmed by 5 bases and J by 1 base, leaving 14 bases between them. This CDR3 contains 15 residues. Germline V gene lookup returns CDR1 MNHEY and CDR2 SMNVEV (reference sequence). The CDR3 DNA follows: TGTGCCAGCAGTCCGCTTGGACGGGCGAACACTGAAGCTTTCTTT. The encoded protein is CASSPLGRANTEAFF.

This clone was observed a single time. The rearrangement uses TRBV30 and TRBJ2-7; D is ambiguous. The CDR3 consists of 14 residues. V lost 1 base and J lost 0, with 10 bases in between. The germline gives CDR1 GTSNPN, CDR2 SVGIG (reference sequence). The CDR3 DNA reads TGTGCCTGGAGTGAATGGGCGGCCTCCTACGAGCAGTACTTC. Its translation: CAWSEWAASYEQYF.

This clone was seen a few times. The chain carries TRBV6-5 and TRBJ2-7; a weak D match, TRBD1 (5 bases). Trimming cost V 2 bases and J 5 bases, with 7 bases left between them. This CDR3 region has 12 residues. Germline V gene data show CDR1 as MNHEY and CDR2 as SVGAGI. The CDR3 sequence: CASSYAGNEQYF. CDR3 DNA: TGTGCCAGCAGTTACGCAGGGAACGAGCAGTACTTC.

This clone was counted only a few times. The rearrangement joins TRBV4-1 to TRBJ1-2; tentatively, D is TRBD1 (5 bases). Germline CDR1 is MGHRA and CDR2 is YSYEKL. The germline V and J ends were trimmed by 4 bases and 8 bases, with 23 bases remaining between them. This CDR3 region has 16 residues. This CDR3 reads CASSPGSGGGWLGYTF. Written as DNA, the CDR3 is TGCGCCAGCAGCCCCGGATCTGGGGGGGGATGGCTCGGCTACACCTTC.

This chain connects TRBV30 to TRBJ1-1, with a weak D call TRBD1 (5 bases). The CDR3 has 13 residues. V was trimmed by 5 bases and J by 0 bases, leaving 10 bases between them. Germline V gene data show CDR1 as GTSNPN and CDR2 as SVGIG (reference sequence). DNA for the CDR3: TGTGCCTGGGGAGGACATTTGAACACTGAAGCTTTCTTT. Amino acid sequence: CAWGGHLNTEAFF. Using reference TRBV30 and TRBJ1-1 for the parts outside the CDR3, the full variable domain is SQTIHQWPATLVQPVGSPLSLECTVEGTSNPNLYWYRQAAGRGLQLLFYSVGIGQISSEVPQNLSASRPQDRQFILSSKKLLLSDSGFYLCAWGGHLNTEAFFGQGTRLTVV.

The V gene is TRBV29-1, the J gene TRBJ2-2; the D is unclear. Trimming shortened V by 3 bases and J by 3 bases, and 8 bases separated the two germline ends. The CDR3 loop spans 13 amino acids. The germline V gene encodes CDR1 SQVTM and CDR2 ANQGSEA. CDR3: CSVDGGYTGELFF. CDR3 nucleotides: TGCAGCGTTGATGGCGGATACACCGGGGAGCTGTTTTTT.

V usage is TRBV9 and J usage is TRBJ1-1; D remains ambiguous. V shed 0 bases and J shed 1 base, with 7 bases lying between them. The CDR3 contains 14 residues. CDR1 is SGDLS, CDR2 YYNGEE, per germline. The CDR3 spells CASSVVGENTEAFF. The DNA for the CDR3 is TGTGCCAGCAGCGTAGTTGGGGAGAACACTGAAGCTTTCTTT.

The V and J genes are TRBV10-1 and TRBJ2-3, with a weak D call TRBD1 (7 bases). There are 16 residues in the CDR3. Looked up from germline, CDR1 is WNHNN and CDR2 is SYGVQD (reference sequence). Trimming took off 2 bases at V and 6 bases at J, with 18 bases between the two ends. CDR3 loop: CASSEPSRGAGDTQYF. CDR3 in DNA: TGCGCCAGCAGTGAGCCTTCCAGGGGGGCCGGGGATACGCAGTATTTT.